This T cell receptor (beta chain) was documented in a study of sequential checkpoint blockade in melanoma. Study-wide background: After both sequences, patients received maintenance nivolumab. DNA from around 87 pretreatment tumor samples underwent TCRβ immunosequencing. Around 21 patients had matched tumor biopsies before treatment and at week 13 after nivolumab or ipilimumab alone. Study results and caveats: Response in arm A was associated with pretreatment TIL clonality.

A note on this clone: Its target is not known.

The protocol was immunoSEQ multiplex PCR, while the TCRdb copy is restricted to in-frame clones and leaves out a portion. The sample has around 5,000 clones; around 28% are singletons. The CDR3 extends over 16 amino acids. V was pared by 8 bases and J by 4 bases, with 16 bases of the junction left unmatched. The germline V gene encodes CDR1 MNHGY and CDR2 SAAAGT. Treatment noted: randomized to nivolumab then ipilimumab (arm A) or the reverse (arm B). The chain uses TRBV6-8 and TRBJ1-2; the match to TRBD1 covers 7 bases. This receptor was identified in a human donor with melanoma. The sequenced sample was tumor tissue (inferred from file names), obtained from a patient given nivolumab and ipilimumab in sequence. The CDR3 DNA sequence: TGTGCCAGCCTAGGGGGCGCGGGGGGCCTCGGCTATGGCTACACCTTC. Its translation is CASLGGAGGLGYGYTF.